This is a list of T cell receptor beta chains from one sample in a study of blood T cell repertoires in COVID-19. Clones were sequenced by immunoSEQ multiplex PCR, and TCRdb holds only the in-frame ones, with some missing. The data hold around 140,000 clones, with 84% observed a single time. Sequenced sample: peripheral blood. The receptors originated from a human donor in a cohort sampled during active COVID-19. Both conserved end residues are part of each CDR3.

J gene: TRBJ2-7
V gene: TRBV28
CDR3 protein: CASSFSGYEQYF

J gene: TRBJ2-1
V gene: TRBV19
CDR3 protein: CASSIQGSGPRGEQFF

J gene: TRBJ2-7
V gene: TRBV6-5
CDR3 protein: CASRTSGQGYEQYF

J gene: TRBJ2-3
V gene: TRBV27
CDR3 protein: CASTSWRGGDTQYF

J gene: TRBJ2-4
V gene: TRBV3-1/TRBV3-2
CDR3 protein: CASSQDLSGGSSLQYF

J gene: TRBJ2-3
V gene: TRBV10-3
CDR3 protein: CAISESRAGGDTQYF

J gene: TRBJ1-1
V gene: TRBV18
CDR3 protein: CASSPFGTDTEAFF

J gene: TRBJ2-6
V gene: TRBV5-1
CDR3 protein: CASSLALDSGGSGANVLTF

J gene: TRBJ1-1
V gene: TRBV12-3/TRBV12-4
CDR3 protein: CASSLRGNTEAFF

J gene: TRBJ1-2
V gene: TRBV6-5
CDR3 protein: CASSPTGDYGYTF

J gene: TRBJ2-6
V gene: TRBV9
CDR3 protein: CASSLTGVGANVLTF

J gene: TRBJ1-2
V gene: TRBV30
CDR3 protein: CAWVGGSNYGYTF

J gene: TRBJ2-2
V gene: TRBV5-1
CDR3 protein: CASSQWTAGRSGELFF

J gene: TRBJ1-4
V gene: TRBV18
CDR3 protein: CASSPRILGTNEKLFF

J gene: TRBJ2-4
V gene: TRBV6-6
CDR3 protein: CASSYSGQGNIQYF

J gene: TRBJ1-6
V gene: TRBV3-1/TRBV3-2
CDR3 protein: CASSQVPGQGSPLHF

J gene: TRBJ2-3
V gene: TRBV7-8
CDR3 protein: CASSSLAGGSTDTQYF

J gene: TRBJ1-1
V gene: TRBV6-1
CDR3 protein: CASSATGRGYTEAFF

J gene: TRBJ2-7
V gene: TRBV13
CDR3 protein: CASSPAGTGGSEQYF

J gene: TRBJ2-1
V gene: TRBV2
CDR3 protein: CARRAEWRNEQFF

J gene: TRBJ2-1
V gene: TRBV2
CDR3 protein: CASSSRDNEQFF

J gene: TRBJ1-6
V gene: TRBV27
CDR3 protein: CASSLSGRGLQSPLHF

J gene: TRBJ1-6
V gene: TRBV18
CDR3 protein: CASSRGSNSPLHF

J gene: TRBJ1-1
V gene: TRBV7-9
CDR3 protein: CASSPDRVLAEAFF

J gene: TRBJ2-5
V gene: TRBV2
CDR3 protein: CASSEEISGADSQETQYF

J gene: TRBJ2-1
V gene: TRBV7-9
CDR3 protein: CASTREGRVPQLFF

J gene: TRBJ2-1
V gene: TRBV19
CDR3 protein: CASSPRDRGVYNEQFF

J gene: TRBJ2-5
V gene: TRBV2
CDR3 protein: CASSGLQGVVETQYF

J gene: TRBJ2-3
V gene: TRBV6-5
CDR3 protein: CASSYSTGTSTDTQYF

J gene: TRBJ2-5
V gene: TRBV5-1
CDR3 protein: CASSSTGETQYF

J gene: TRBJ1-2
V gene: TRBV24-1
CDR3 protein: CATSGSYGYTF

J gene: TRBJ1-2
V gene: TRBV20-1
CDR3 protein: CSANSDYGYTF

J gene: TRBJ1-2
V gene: TRBV7-8
CDR3 protein: CASSSQGNYGYTF

J gene: TRBJ2-2
V gene: TRBV4-2
CDR3 protein: CASSQEIFDRNTGELFF

J gene: TRBJ2-7
V gene: TRBV5-1
CDR3 protein: CASSFGTGVSYEQYF

J gene: TRBJ2-4
V gene: TRBV5-4
CDR3 protein: CASSLTGAKNIQYF

J gene: TRBJ1-3
V gene: TRBV30
CDR3 protein: CAWRRGGSGNTIYF

J gene: TRBJ1-1
V gene: TRBV28
CDR3 protein: CAATTGANTEAFF

J gene: TRBJ2-2
V gene: TRBV9
CDR3 protein: CASSAQQGTGELFF

J gene: TRBJ2-1
V gene: TRBV7-2
CDR3 protein: CASKSSGRSNEQFF

J gene: TRBJ2-1
V gene: TRBV20-1
CDR3 protein: CSARSDNEQFF

J gene: TRBJ1-4
V gene: TRBV30
CDR3 protein: CAWSRDRGFEKLFF

J gene: TRBJ2-3
V gene: TRBV19
CDR3 protein: CASTNRASGGDTQYF

J gene: TRBJ2-4
V gene: TRBV3-1/TRBV3-2
CDR3 protein: CASSGTSGGAFGSAKNIQYF

J gene: TRBJ1-3
V gene: TRBV30
CDR3 protein: CAWTLPSGTIYF

J gene: TRBJ1-6
V gene: TRBV7-9
CDR3 protein: CASSGFGTGDNSPLHF

J gene: TRBJ1-6
V gene: TRBV6-1
CDR3 protein: CASSAGRMTYNSPLHF